This T cell receptor (beta chain) was retrieved from a study of blood T cell repertoires in COVID-19. Overall study context: Samples came from the United States, Italy and Spain, spanning acute and convalescent COVID-19.

The CDR3 spans 17 residues. Deletions cut 1 base from V and 4 bases from J, with 18 bases between. The germline gives CDR1 LNHDA, CDR2 SQIVND (reference sequence). In the original workflow: Reference gene primer amplification in the assay estimated nucleated cell counts. TCRdb's copy holds only in-frame clones and misses some; the assay was immunoSEQ multiplex PCR. The D gene and trimming were derived from the DNA, and the V and J assignments and clone size from that table. The repertoire has about 140,000 clones, roughly 84% of them found once; the top ten carry around 9%. The TCR sequence derives from a man aged 25-45 years with COVID-19, enrolled during active disease. The chain uses TRBV19 and TRBJ2-3; D is unclear. Sequenced material: peripheral blood. CDR3 sequence (DNA): TGTGCCAGTAGTATAGTCCTGATTCACGAACGGGCAGATACGCAGTATTTT. This sequence encodes CASSIVLIHERADTQYF.